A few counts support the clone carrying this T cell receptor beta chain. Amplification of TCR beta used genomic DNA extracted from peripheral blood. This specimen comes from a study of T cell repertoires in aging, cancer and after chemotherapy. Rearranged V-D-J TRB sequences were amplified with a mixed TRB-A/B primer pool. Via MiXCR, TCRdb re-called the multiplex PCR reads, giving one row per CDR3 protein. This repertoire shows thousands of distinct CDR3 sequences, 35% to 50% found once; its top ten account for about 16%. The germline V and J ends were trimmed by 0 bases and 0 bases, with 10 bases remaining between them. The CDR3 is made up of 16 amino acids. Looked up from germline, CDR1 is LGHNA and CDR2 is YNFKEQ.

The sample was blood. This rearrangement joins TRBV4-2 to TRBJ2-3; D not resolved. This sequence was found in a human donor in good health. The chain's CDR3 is CASSQDVAGSTDTQYF. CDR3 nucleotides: TGTGCCAGCAGCCAAGATGTAGCCGGTAGCACAGATACGCAGTATTTT.